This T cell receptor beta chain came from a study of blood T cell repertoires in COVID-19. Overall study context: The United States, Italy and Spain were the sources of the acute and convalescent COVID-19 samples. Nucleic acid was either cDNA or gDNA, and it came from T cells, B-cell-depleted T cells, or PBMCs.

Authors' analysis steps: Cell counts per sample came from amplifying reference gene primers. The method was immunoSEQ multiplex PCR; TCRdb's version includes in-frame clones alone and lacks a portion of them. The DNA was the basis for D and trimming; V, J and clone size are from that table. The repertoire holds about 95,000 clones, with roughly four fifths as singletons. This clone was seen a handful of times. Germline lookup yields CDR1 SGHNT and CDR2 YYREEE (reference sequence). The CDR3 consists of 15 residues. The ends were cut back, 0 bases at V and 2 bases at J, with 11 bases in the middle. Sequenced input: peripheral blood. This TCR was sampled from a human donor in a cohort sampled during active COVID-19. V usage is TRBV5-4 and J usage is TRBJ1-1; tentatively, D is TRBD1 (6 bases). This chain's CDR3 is CASSLAGGTNTEAFF. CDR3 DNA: TGTGCCAGCAGCTTGGCCGGGGGGACAAACACTGAAGCTTTCTTT.